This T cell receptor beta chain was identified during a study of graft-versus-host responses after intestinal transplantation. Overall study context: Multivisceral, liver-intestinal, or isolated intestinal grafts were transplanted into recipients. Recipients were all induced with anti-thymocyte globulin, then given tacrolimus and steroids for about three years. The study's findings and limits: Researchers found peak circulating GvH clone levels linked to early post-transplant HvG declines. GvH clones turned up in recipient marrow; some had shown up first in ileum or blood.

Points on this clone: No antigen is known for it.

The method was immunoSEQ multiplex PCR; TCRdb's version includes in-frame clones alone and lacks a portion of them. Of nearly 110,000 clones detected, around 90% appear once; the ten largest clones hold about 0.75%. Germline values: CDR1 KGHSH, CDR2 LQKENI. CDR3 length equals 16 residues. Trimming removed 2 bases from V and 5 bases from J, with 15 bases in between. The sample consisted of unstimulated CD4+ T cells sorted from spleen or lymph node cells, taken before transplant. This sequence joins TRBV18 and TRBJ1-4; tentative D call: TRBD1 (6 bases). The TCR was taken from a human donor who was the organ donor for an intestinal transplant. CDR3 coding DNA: TGTGCCAGCTCACCATTCAGTTGGGGGCTCAATGAAAAACTGTTTTTT. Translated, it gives CASSPFSWGLNEKLFF.